One sample yielded the 27 T cell receptor beta chains listed below, sequenced in a study of blood T cell repertoires in COVID-19. TCRdb's table, derived via immunoSEQ multiplex PCR, lists solely in-frame clones and lacks some. Among roughly 400,000 clones listed, 80% to 90% were seen once. The sample comprised PBMCs or T cells enriched from blood (not recorded which). These receptors were collected from a woman aged 45-60 years who had recovered from COVID-19.

This clone was seen only a few times. The rearrangement links TRBV7-6 to TRBJ2-7; 10 nucleotides match TRBD1. Looked up from germline, CDR1 is SGHVS and CDR2 is FNYEAQ. Germline trimming cut 5 bases from V and 6 bases from J; bases unmatched to any gene: 4. This CDR3 is built from 13 residues. The CDR3 spells CASSKDRGGEQYF. The CDR3 coding sequence is TGTGCCAGCAGCAAGGACAGGGGGGGCGAGCAGTACTTC.

The chain uses TRBV12-3 or TRBV12-4 and TRBJ1-2, with D possibly matching TRBD1 (6 bases). V was clipped by 2 bases and J by 6 bases, with 10 bases between them. The CDR3 runs 13 residues. CDR3 nucleotides: TGTGCCAGCAGTTTACCAAGACAGGATGGCTACACCTTC. It is translated as CASSLPRQDGYTF.

The chain couples TRBV19 to TRBJ1-2, with 9 bases identical to TRBD1. This CDR3 spans 14 amino acids. Germline V gene sequence: CDR1 LNHDA, CDR2 SQIVND (reference sequence). V lost 4 bases to trimming and J lost 7 bases; unmatched junction nucleotides: 7. CDR3 region: CASSTQGQGIGYTF. In DNA, the CDR3 is TGTGCCAGTAGTACCCAGGGACAGGGAATTGGCTACACCTTC.

The CDR3 coding sequence is TGTGCCAGCAGCCTTATGCCGACTTTACCCTATGGCTACACCTTC. Translation: CASSLMPTLPYGYTF. The rearrangement uses TRBV5-5 and TRBJ1-2; D unclear. This CDR3 region has 15 residues. Trimming took 4 bases from V and 4 from J, leaving 17 bases between them. Germline V lookup: CDR1 SGHKS, CDR2 YYEKEE (reference sequence).

V and J are TRBV18 and TRBJ1-1; no firm D call. The CDR3 runs to 14 residues. Germline V CDR1 and CDR2: KGHSH, LQKENI. V lost 3 bases, J lost 1 base, and 9 bases lay in between. The CDR3 is CASSPAGKNTEAFF. In nucleotides, the CDR3 is TGTGCCAGCTCACCCGCGGGGAAGAACACTGAAGCTTTCTTT.

This clone was picked up a small number of times. The chain is built from TRBV5-1 and TRBJ1-2; 9 nucleotides line up with TRBD1. The CDR3 length is 13 residues. The junction had 5 bases not matched to a gene; V was cut back by 3 bases and J by 8 bases. CDR1 and CDR2 (germline): SGHRS, YFSETQ. For the CDR3, the DNA is TGCGCCAGCAGCTCGGGACAGGGAGAAGGCTACACCTTC. Protein: CASSSGQGEGYTF.

The chain joins TRBV5-5 to TRBJ1-2; 7 bases map to TRBD1. CDR3 length equals 14 residues. J lost 0 bases, V lost 4 bases, and 3 bases had no gene match. Germline V gene lookup returns CDR1 SGHKS and CDR2 YYEKEE (reference sequence). CDR3 sequence (DNA): TGTGCCAGCAGCCGAGGGACAGCTAACTATGGCTACACCTTC. Protein: CASSRGTANYGYTF.

This chain joins TRBV10-3 and TRBJ2-3, with D possibly being TRBD1 (6 bases). This CDR3 is 13 amino acids long. The V and J ends lost 2 bases and 4 bases respectively, with 7 bases between them. Germline CDR1 ENHRY, CDR2 SYGVKD. CDR3 in DNA: TGTGCCATCAGTGAGACAGGGTCAGATACGCAGTATTTT. Translation gives CAISETGSDTQYF.

The count of this clone is one. The V and J genes are TRBV10-1 and TRBJ1-2; D is undetermined. V gave up 7 bases and J gave up 3 bases, with 27 bases separating them. This CDR3 region has 18 residues. Germline V gene sequence: CDR1 WNHNN, CDR2 SYGVQD (reference sequence). The CDR3 DNA is TGCGCCAGCATTCGACTGAAAGGCGCCCTATTCATATACTATGGCTACACCTTC. It translates to CASIRLKGALFIYYGYTF.

This sequence joins TRBV24-1 and TRBJ2-1; 10 bases match TRBD1. J was trimmed by 2 bases and V by 4 bases; bases with no gene match: 1. CDR3 size: 15 residues. Germline CDR1 reads KGHDR; CDR2 reads SFDVKD. CDR3 sequence: CATSEGQGPYNEQFF. As DNA, the CDR3 is TGTGCCACCAGTGAGGGACAGGGGCCCTACAATGAGCAGTTCTTC.

The rearrangement joins TRBV27 to TRBJ2-1; D may be TRBD2 (5 bases). Trimming cost V 4 bases and J 4 bases, with 23 bases left between them. Germline CDR1 and CDR2: MNHEY and SMNVEV (reference sequence). This CDR3 has 18 amino acids. In nucleotides, the CDR3 is TGTGCCAGCAGTTCCCCCGGCTCGGGGTATTCACCGTACAATGAGCAGTTCTTC. Translation gives CASSSPGSGYSPYNEQFF.

V is TRBV2 and J is TRBJ1-1; no clear D. Germline V gene data show CDR1 as SNHLY and CDR2 as FYNNEI. CDR3 length equals 13 residues. Between the trimmed V and J ends, which lost 3 bases and 4 bases, there was a span of 9 bases. CDR3 amino acids: CASSEEEGTEAFF. In DNA, the CDR3 is TGTGCCAGCAGTGAGGAGGAAGGCACTGAAGCTTTCTTT.

This sequence joins TRBV2 and TRBJ1-1; D is possibly TRBD1 (6 bases). Germline-derived CDR1 and CDR2 are SNHLY and FYNNEI. The CDR3 has 17 residues. Trimming left V 7 bases short and J 1 base short, with 22 bases between. The CDR3 here is CASKLGGTGGKNTEAFF. Written as DNA, the CDR3 is TGTGCCAGCAAGCTAGGGGGTACGGGCGGTAAGAACACTGAAGCTTTCTTT.

Concerning this clone itself: One end of the junction varies from germline; a read error may be responsible. The chain has TRBV27 and TRBJ1-6, with D possibly matching TRBD1 (6 bases). Germline V gene data show CDR1 as MNHEY and CDR2 as SMNVEV (reference sequence). The CDR3 totals 18 residues. The CDR3 DNA reads TGTGCCAGCAGTCGTACGACAGGCGAAGCCTCCTCTAATTCACCCCTCCACTTT. Translating gives CASSRTTGEASSNSPLHF.

This clone was detected once. For the CDR3, the DNA is TGTGCCAGCAGGTCGGGTAGACTAGCGGGGCTCACAGATACGCAGTATTTT. Protein: CASRSGRLAGLTDTQYF. The gene calls are TRBV7-2 and TRBJ2-3; 11 nucleotides align to TRBD2. The V and J ends lost 6 bases and 2 bases, in that order; junction bases with no gene match: 10. Per the germline V gene, CDR1 is SGHTA and CDR2 is FQGNSA. This CDR3 has 17 residues.

The J gene is TRBJ2-1, the V gene TRBV5-8, with D tentatively TRBD1 (6 bases). Per germline, CDR1 SGHTS and CDR2 YDEGEE. Between the trimmed V and J ends, which lost 5 bases and 1 base, there was a span of 13 bases. The CDR3 sequence is 15 residues long. CDR3 in amino acids: CASRNLGASYNEQFF. The CDR3 DNA sequence: TGTGCCAGCAGAAATCTGGGGGCGTCCTACAATGAGCAGTTCTTC. The full variable domain, rest sourced from reference TRBV5-8 and TRBJ2-1, is EAGVTQSPTHLIKTRGQQATLRCSPISGHTSVYWYQQALGLGLQFLLWYDEGEERNRGNFPPRFSGRQFPNYSSELNVNALELEDSALYLCASRNLGASYNEQFFGPGTRLTVL.

J is TRBJ2-1 and V is TRBV7-3; D is unclear. This CDR3 has 13 amino acids. CDR1 is SGHTA, CDR2 FQGTGA, per germline. V was cut by 4 bases and J by 7 bases, with 11 bases left in between. CDR3 loop: CASSSLADNEQFF. CDR3 coding DNA: TGTGCCAGCAGCTCCCTCGCAGATAATGAGCAGTTCTTC.

The chain recombines TRBV5-6 with TRBJ2-2; possibly TRBD2 for D (5 bases). Germline V gives CDR1 SGHDT, CDR2 YYEEEE. CDR3 length equals 16 residues. V dropped 6 bases and J dropped 2 bases, with 17 bases sitting between them. The chain's CDR3 is CASTRRSGTNTGELFF. In nucleotides, the CDR3 is TGTGCCAGCACCCGGAGGTCAGGTACCAACACCGGGGAGCTGTTTTTT.

V gene TRBV13 combines with J gene TRBJ1-4, with a tentative D call TRBD1 (5 bases). Germline CDR1 reads PRHDT; CDR2 reads FYEKMQ (reference sequence). The CDR3 extends over 13 amino acids. V lost 7 bases, J lost 1 base, and 7 bases lay in between. The DNA of the CDR3 is TGTGCCAGCAAGACAGTAACTAATGAAAAACTGTTTTTT. Translating it yields CASKTVTNEKLFF. Looking up the rest from reference TRBV13 and TRBJ1-4 gives the full variable domain: AAGVIQSPRHLIKEKRETATLKCYPIPRHDTVYWYQQGPGQDPQFLISFYEKMQSDKGSIPDRFSAQQFSDYHSELNMSSLELGDSALYFCASKTVTNEKLFFGSGTQLSVL.

The V and J genes are TRBV11-2 and TRBJ1-2, with unresolved D. Germline V CDR1 and CDR2: SGHAT, FQNNGV. The germline V and J ends were trimmed by 1 base and 6 bases, with 24 bases remaining between them. This CDR3 is 18 amino acids long. The CDR3 loop reads CASSLGPGEGWLIDGYTF. Here the CDR3 DNA reads TGTGCCAGCAGCTTAGGCCCCGGGGAGGGATGGCTTATTGATGGCTACACCTTC.

The chain carries TRBV3-1 (or the pseudogene TRBV3-2) and TRBJ2-1; possible D gene TRBD2, 5 bases. V lost 2 bases and J 1 base, leaving 15 bases between the germline ends. The CDR3 length is 17 residues. Germline CDR1 and CDR2: LGHDT and YNNKEL (reference sequence). CDR3 in DNA: TGTGCCAGCAGCCAACCTTTACTAGTGAATTCCTACAATGAGCAGTTCTTC. It codes for CASSQPLLVNSYNEQFF.

The chain joins TRBV5-6 to TRBJ1-5; D is unresolved. Trimming pared 6 bases from V and 7 bases from J, leaving 5 bases between. Germline values: CDR1 SGHDT, CDR2 YYEEEE. CDR3 length: 10 residues. As DNA, the CDR3 is TGTGCCAGCACAGAACAGCCCCAGCATTTT. Amino acid sequence: CASTEQPQHF.

The chain employs TRBV7-9 and TRBJ2-5, with D possibly being TRBD1 (5 bases). This CDR3 has 16 amino acids. Germline CDR1 reads SEHNR; CDR2 reads FQNEAQ (reference sequence). V shed 2 bases and J shed 2 bases, with 15 bases lying between them. CDR3 bases: TGTGCCAGCAGCTTACCAGGGTATTACTCACAAGAGACCCAGTACTTC. This gives the protein CASSLPGYYSQETQYF. The whole variable domain, filled in from reference TRBV7-9 and TRBJ2-5, reads DTGVSQNPRHKITKRGQNVTFRCDPISEHNRLYWYRQTLGQGPEFLTYFQNEAQLEKSRLLSDRFSAERPKGSFSTLEIQRTEQGDSAMYLCASSLPGYYSQETQYFGPGTRLLVL.

The chain recombines TRBV2 with TRBJ1-1; 11 nucleotides line up with TRBD1. There are 16 residues in the CDR3. Germline CDR1 and CDR2: SNHLY and FYNNEI. V shed 3 bases, J shed 5 bases, and the junction held 8 bases outside the gene matches. The DNA for the CDR3 is TGTGCCAGCAGTGAGCGGACAGGGGGCGCGGGAACTGAAGCTTTCTTT. Protein: CASSERTGGAGTEAFF. The full variable domain, rest sourced from reference TRBV2 and TRBJ1-1, is EPEVTQTPSHQVTQMGQEVILRCVPISNHLYFYWYRQILGQKVEFLVSFYNNEISEKSEIFDDQFSVERPDGSNFTLKIRSTKLEDSAMYFCASSERTGGAGTEAFFGQGTRLTVV.

This clone was seen once. The genes are TRBV5-1 and TRBJ1-4, with D maybe TRBD1 (5 bases). Trimming removed 4 bases from V and 6 bases from J, with 10 bases in between. The CDR3 totals 13 residues. CDR1 and CDR2 from the germline V gene are SGHRS and YFSETQ. The CDR3 here is CASSPMTDEKLFF. CDR3 bases: TGCGCCAGCAGCCCAATGACAGATGAAAAACTGTTTTTT. Full variable domain (remainder filled in from reference TRBV5-1 and TRBJ1-4): KAGVTQTPRYLIKTRGQQVTLSCSPISGHRSVSWYQQTPGQGLQFLFEYFSETQRNKGNFPGRFSGRQFSNSRSEMNVSTLELGDSALYLCASSPMTDEKLFFGSGTQLSVL.

The V gene is TRBV27, the J gene TRBJ2-7; TRBD1 agrees at 8 bases. This CDR3 is 13 amino acids long. V shed 6 bases and J 3 bases; nucleotides not matched to a gene: 4. Looked up from germline, CDR1 is MNHEY and CDR2 is SMNVEV (reference sequence). The DNA of the CDR3 is TGTGCCAGCAGCCGGGACAGGTACTACGAGCAGTACTTC. Encoded protein: CASSRDRYYEQYF.

The chain couples TRBV7-8 to TRBJ1-5; TRBD1 might be the D (6 bases). This CDR3 has 15 amino acids. CDR1 SGHVS and CDR2 FQNEAQ come from the germline V gene. V shed 2 bases and J shed 5 bases, with 13 bases lying between them. Written as DNA, the CDR3 is TGTGCCAGCAGCTTAAAAGGGCAGGGGCATCAGCCCCAGCATTTT. Amino acid sequence: CASSLKGQGHQPQHF.